These 30 T cell receptor beta chains share one sample of origin, sequenced in a study of shared clonotypes between healthy human individuals. The naive CD8 population came from CD45RO-negative cells selected for CCR7, without terminally differentiated effector memory CD45RA+ cells. The method was immunoSEQ multiplex PCR; TCRdb's version includes in-frame clones alone and lacks a portion of them. The sample comprises some 2.1 million clones, around 93% of which are singletons, and around 1.8% rests with the top ten. Sequencing was done on a sample of naive CD8+ T cells from PBMCs. The origin of the receptors is a man aged 18 to 29 in good health. Some clones in this sample may be carry-over from other donors' samples.

This clone was recorded only once. The genes are TRBV7-9 and TRBJ2-6; maybe TRBD1 (5 bases). The germline V gene encodes CDR1 SEHNR and CDR2 FQNEAQ (reference sequence). The CDR3 consists of 19 residues. The ends were cut back, 4 bases at V and 0 bases at J, with 19 bases in the middle. The CDR3: CASSSPGIPSHSGANVLTF. As DNA, the CDR3 is TGTGCCAGCAGCTCTCCAGGGATCCCGAGCCACTCTGGGGCCAACGTCCTGACTTTC.

Details on this clone: The same CDR3 arises from other DNA sequences in this sample as well. The chain combines TRBV5-1 with TRBJ2-7, with unresolved D. Germline CDR1 is SGHRS and CDR2 is YFSETQ. The V and J ends lost 2 bases and 0 bases respectively, with 9 bases between them. The CDR3 has 14 residues. CDR3 nucleotide sequence: TGCGCCAGCAGCTTTAGAGGACCCTCCTACGAGCAGTACTTC. It specifies CASSFRGPSYEQYF. The entire variable domain, with the rest obtained from reference TRBV5-1 and TRBJ2-7, is as follows: KAGVTQTPRYLIKTRGQQVTLSCSPISGHRSVSWYQQTPGQGLQFLFEYFSETQRNKGNFPGRFSGRQFSNSRSEMNVSTLELGDSALYLCASSFRGPSYEQYFGPGTRLTVT.

The chain uses TRBV28 and TRBJ2-1, with TRBD1 matching 7 bases. V dropped 11 bases and J dropped 2; count of bases not matched to a gene: 9. Looked up from germline, CDR1 is MDHEN and CDR2 is SYDVKM. CDR3 size: 14 residues. The CDR3 DNA follows: TGTGCCGGGGGAGACAGGGATCCCTACAATGAGCAGTTCTTC. Protein: CAGGDRDPYNEQFF.

On this clone: Additional DNA sequences in this sample encode the identical CDR3. V and J are TRBV7-9 and TRBJ2-1, with 7 bases that match TRBD2. The CDR3 has 15 amino acids. V gave up 2 bases and J gave up 3 bases; unmatched junction bases: 4. In germline, CDR1 is SEHNR, CDR2 FQNEAQ (reference sequence). The CDR3 nucleotides read TGTGCCAGCAGCTTACCAGGCGGGAGCTACAATGAGCAGTTCTTC. Its protein product is CASSLPGGSYNEQFF. Drawing the rest from reference TRBV7-9 and TRBJ2-1, the complete variable domain is DTGVSQNPRHKITKRGQNVTFRCDPISEHNRLYWYRQTLGQGPEFLTYFQNEAQLEKSRLLSDRFSAERPKGSFSTLEIQRTEQGDSAMYLCASSLPGGSYNEQFFGPGTRLTVL.

This clone showed up just once. V gene TRBV23-1 combines with J gene TRBJ2-7, with D possibly TRBD1 on 6 matching bases. TRBV23-1 is treated as an ORF (open reading frame) with a function not yet certain. This CDR3 spans 14 amino acids. The V and J ends lost 2 bases and 0 bases respectively, with 8 bases between them. The DNA for the CDR3 is TGCGCCAGCAGTCAACGGACAGACTCCTACGAGCAGTACTTC. Encoded protein: CASSQRTDSYEQYF.

The DNA for the CDR3 is TGTGCCAGCAGTGAATATGGGACCACCTACGAGCAGTACTTC. It codes for CASSEYGTTYEQYF. The chain couples TRBV25-1 to TRBJ2-7; tentatively, D is TRBD1 or TRBD2 (5 bases each). The CDR3 contains 14 residues. V was clipped by 0 bases and J by 2 bases, with 8 bases between them. Germline CDR1 is MGHDK and CDR2 is SYGVNS.

The table lists this clone with a count of one. The V call is TRBV6-1, the J call TRBJ1-1, with D unresolved. Trimming took off 2 bases at V and 1 base at J, with 17 bases between the two ends. The CDR3 length is 17 residues. The germline CDR1 and CDR2 sequences are MNHNS and SASEGT. The CDR3 spells CASSEWVTGSRNTEAFF. The DNA of the CDR3 is TGTGCCAGCAGTGAATGGGTAACGGGGTCTCGGAACACTGAAGCTTTCTTT.

The chain uses TRBV30 and TRBJ2-7, with TRBD1 identical over 9 bases. CDR3 size: 17 residues. Germline V gives CDR1 GTSNPN, CDR2 SVGIG (reference sequence). V lost 0 bases, J lost 4 bases, and 13 bases stayed unmatched. As DNA, the CDR3 is TGTGCCTGGAGTGTACGAGTGGGACAGGGCGTTTTTTACGAGCAGTACTTC. Translating gives CAWSVRVGQGVFYEQYF.

This chain connects TRBV13 to TRBJ2-2; perhaps TRBD1 as D (6 bases). Germline CDR1 PRHDT, CDR2 FYEKMQ (reference sequence). Trimming shortened V by 5 bases and J by 6 bases, and 10 bases separated the two germline ends. The CDR3 loop spans 13 amino acids. CDR3 bases: TGTGCCAGCAGCAACAACAGGGCCGGGGAGCTGTTTTTT. Its translation: CASSNNRAGELFF.

The chain is built from TRBV29-1 and TRBJ1-1; no firm D call. CDR1 SQVTM and CDR2 ANQGSEA come from the germline V gene. Trimming cost V 8 bases and J 1 base, with 11 bases left between them. This CDR3 has 12 residues. The DNA of the CDR3 is TGCAGCACCAGTGTACGGAACACTGAAGCTTTCTTT. Its protein product is CSTSVRNTEAFF.

The V gene is TRBV11-2, the J gene TRBJ1-5; the D is unclear. CDR1 is SGHAT, CDR2 FQNNGV, per germline. The CDR3 spans 15 residues. Deletions cut 5 bases from V and 4 bases from J, with 15 bases between. The DNA for the CDR3 is TGTGCCAGCAGCCTATACGGTTTGGGGAATCAGCCCCAGCATTTT. This gives the protein CASSLYGLGNQPQHF. The full variable domain, completed using reference TRBV11-2 and TRBJ1-5, is EAGVAQSPRYKIIEKRQSVAFWCNPISGHATLYWYQQILGQGPKLLIQFQNNGVVDDSQLPKDRFSAERLKGVDSTLKIQPAKLEDSAVYLCASSLYGLGNQPQHFGDGTRLSIL.

The chain recombines TRBV6-1 with TRBJ2-3; 9 bases match TRBD2. V was clipped by 0 bases and J by 4 bases; unmatched bases: 8. The CDR3 contains 17 residues. The germline CDR1 and CDR2 sequences are MNHNS and SASEGT. CDR3: CASSEAWGLASSDTQYF. The CDR3 coding sequence is TGTGCCAGCAGTGAAGCGTGGGGACTAGCCAGCTCAGATACGCAGTATTTT.

The chain joins TRBV5-1 to TRBJ1-1; 7 bases are shared with TRBD1. There are 16 residues in the CDR3. Per the germline V gene, CDR1 is SGHRS and CDR2 is YFSETQ. Trimming cost V 0 bases and J 1 base; bases outside gene matches: 6. CDR3 loop: CASSLVGGLGNTEAFF. DNA for the CDR3: TGCGCCAGCAGCTTGGTAGGGGGCCTTGGGAACACTGAAGCTTTCTTT.

The rearrangement links TRBV5-1 to TRBJ2-5, with 11 bases lining up with TRBD2. With 0 bases clipped from V and 1 base from J, the junction kept 5 bases outside the gene matches. The CDR3 totals 17 residues. Germline CDR1 reads SGHRS; CDR2 reads YFSETQ. DNA for the CDR3: TGCGCCAGCAGCTTGGAACTAGCGGGAGTAGGCCAAGAGACCCAGTACTTC. This codes for CASSLELAGVGQETQYF.

This clone was counted once. The V call is TRBV27, the J call TRBJ1-4; a possible D gene is TRBD1 (5 bases). The length of the CDR3 is 16 residues. V lost 5 bases and J lost 3, with 16 bases in between. Germline CDR1 MNHEY, CDR2 SMNVEV (reference sequence). CDR3 protein: CASSPPPGTSNEKLFF. The DNA for the CDR3 is TGTGCCAGCAGTCCCCCGCCGGGGACCTCTAATGAAAAACTGTTTTTT. Variable domain in full (rest from reference TRBV27 and TRBJ1-4): EAQVTQNPRYLITVTGKKLTVTCSQNMNHEYMSWYRQDPGLGLRQIYYSMNVEVTDKGDVPEGYKVSRKEKRNFPLILESPSPNQTSLYFCASSPPPGTSNEKLFFGSGTQLSVL.

About this clone: Additional DNA sequences in this sample encode the identical CDR3. This CDR3 reads CASSLVQGAYEQYF. The CDR3 DNA sequence: TGTGCCAGCAGTTTAGTGCAGGGGGCCTACGAGCAGTACTTC. The chain links TRBV28 to TRBJ2-7, with TRBD1 matching 7 bases. V lost 2 bases, J lost 2 bases, and 3 bases stayed unmatched. Germline V gene data show CDR1 as MDHEN and CDR2 as SYDVKM. The CDR3 has 14 residues. Complete variable domain (other parts from reference TRBV28 and TRBJ2-7): DVKVTQSSRYLVKRTGEKVFLECVQDMDHENMFWYRQDPGLGLRLIYFSYDVKMKEKGDIPEGYSVSREKKERFSLILESASTNQTSMYLCASSLVQGAYEQYFGPGTRLTVT.

The gene calls are TRBV28 and TRBJ2-2, with D possibly matching TRBD2 (5 bases). This CDR3 comprises 16 residues. The V gene's germline CDR1 is MDHEN and CDR2 SYDVKM. Trimming took off 5 bases at V and 4 bases at J, with 17 bases between the two ends. CDR3 DNA sequence: TGTGCCAGCAGTCTTACAACCTCGGGATTCACCGGGGAGCTGTTTTTT. It yields the protein CASSLTTSGFTGELFF. Looking up the rest from reference TRBV28 and TRBJ2-2 gives the full variable domain: DVKVTQSSRYLVKRTGEKVFLECVQDMDHENMFWYRQDPGLGLRLIYFSYDVKMKEKGDIPEGYSVSREKKERFSLILESASTNQTSMYLCASSLTTSGFTGELFFGEGSRLTVL.

The table lists this clone with a count of one. This sequence joins TRBV9 and TRBJ2-7; TRBD2 aligns across 10 bases. CDR1 and CDR2 from the germline V gene are SGDLS and YYNGEE. V trimming: 6 bases; J trimming: 4 bases; junction bases outside the gene matches: 4. The CDR3 runs 13 residues. The CDR3 here is CASNPSGRYEQYF. DNA of the CDR3: TGTGCCAGCAATCCTAGCGGGAGATACGAGCAGTACTTC.

This clone was seen just once. J is TRBJ2-1 and V is TRBV5-1, with 8 bases aligning to TRBD1. V was pared by 0 bases and J by 5 bases, with 16 bases of the junction left unmatched. The CDR3 spans 19 residues. The germline gives CDR1 SGHRS, CDR2 YFSETQ. For the CDR3, the DNA is TGCGCCAGCAGCTTGGTGGTGGGTACAACCGGGACAGGAAACAATGAGCAGTTCTTC. Translated, it gives CASSLVVGTTGTGNNEQFF.

CDR3 DNA: TGTGCCAGCAGTTTCGGACTAGCGGGAAACAATGAGCAGTTCTTC. It codes for CASSFGLAGNNEQFF. The J gene is TRBJ2-1, the V gene TRBV27; 12 bases map to TRBD2. Germline CDR1 and CDR2: MNHEY and SMNVEV (reference sequence). V lost 3 bases and J lost 5; bases outside the gene matches: 2. This CDR3 spans 15 amino acids.

V and J are TRBV10-2 and TRBJ2-7; D may correspond to TRBD1 or TRBD2 (5 bases each). The CDR3 extends over 13 amino acids. Germline V lookup: CDR1 WSHSY, CDR2 SAAADI. Trimming shortened V by 6 bases and J by 3 bases, and 12 bases separated the two germline ends. The CDR3 is CASRLRENYEQYF. The CDR3 nucleotides are TGCGCCAGCAGGCTCAGGGAGAACTACGAGCAGTACTTC.

The chain employs TRBV19 and TRBJ2-7; 11 bases fit TRBD1. V was clipped by 3 bases and J by 3 bases; unmatched bases: 4. CDR1 is LNHDA and CDR2 is SQIVND in the germline V gene (reference sequence). This CDR3 is built from 15 residues. DNA for the CDR3: TGTGCCAGTAGTATTCTGGGACAGGGGGGCTACGAGCAGTACTTC. This encodes CASSILGQGGYEQYF.

This clone was recorded only once. The chain recombines TRBV9 with TRBJ2-1; D is tentatively TRBD1 or TRBD2 (6 bases each). Trimming took off 4 bases at V and 8 bases at J, with 22 bases between the two ends. This CDR3 has 16 amino acids. The germline V gene encodes CDR1 SGDLS and CDR2 YYNGEE. DNA of the CDR3: TGTGCCAGCAGCCCCCGAGGGGGGCCGAAAGGCGATGAGCAGTTCTTC. This gives the protein CASSPRGGPKGDEQFF.

The chain combines TRBV19 with TRBJ2-1; no firm D call. Germline assignment: CDR1 LNHDA and CDR2 SQIVND (reference sequence). Trimming left V 0 bases short and J 0 bases short, with 9 bases between. CDR3 size: 16 residues. The CDR3 DNA reads as TGTGCCAGTAGTATAGATCACGGTAGCTCCTACAATGAGCAGTTCTTC. Protein product: CASSIDHGSSYNEQFF. Supplemented by reference TRBV19 and TRBJ2-1, the full variable domain reads DGGITQSPKYLFRKEGQNVTLSCEQNLNHDAMYWYRQDPGQGLRLIYYSQIVNDFQKGDIAEGYSVSREKKESFPLTVTSAQKNPTAFYLCASSIDHGSSYNEQFFGPGTRLTVL.

The chain employs TRBV6-4 and TRBJ2-7, with TRBD2 matching 7 bases. Germline CDR1 and CDR2: MRHNA and SNTAGT. Trimming removed 11 bases from V and 5 bases from J; junction bases left unmatched: 6. The CDR3 is 11 residues long. CDR3 nucleotide sequence: TGTGCCTTACAACGGGAGGACGAGCAGTACTTC. The encoded protein is CALQREDEQYF.

The chain couples TRBV19 to TRBJ1-1; no firm D call. V was clipped by 7 bases and J by 0 bases, with 15 bases between them. CDR1 and CDR2 (germline): LNHDA, SQIVND (reference sequence). This CDR3 has 15 residues. The CDR3 spells CASTLKRVMNTEAFF. The CDR3 bases are TGTGCCAGTACCCTGAAGCGGGTTATGAACACTGAAGCTTTCTTT.

The rearrangement uses TRBV7-9 and TRBJ1-1; D is unresolved. The CDR3 has 13 residues. Trimming took 8 bases from V and 1 from J, leaving 11 bases between them. The germline V gene encodes CDR1 SEHNR and CDR2 FQNEAQ (reference sequence). This CDR3 reads CASASTWNTEAFF. The CDR3 bases are TGTGCCAGCGCCTCTACCTGGAACACTGAAGCTTTCTTT.

This rearrangement joins TRBV28 to TRBJ2-7; D may be TRBD1 (6 bases). CDR3 size: 16 residues. CDR1 is MDHEN, CDR2 SYDVKM, per germline. Trimming removed 5 bases at V and 0 bases at J, with 17 bases between. CDR3 amino acids: CASSLSTGSYSYEQYF. The CDR3 DNA follows: TGTGCCAGCAGTCTCTCGACAGGTTCCTACTCCTACGAGCAGTACTTC.

V and J are TRBV7-3 and TRBJ1-1; D is perhaps TRBD1 (5 bases). Deletions cut 2 bases from V and 1 base from J, with 11 bases between. The CDR3 consists of 15 residues. Germline V gene sequence: CDR1 SGHTA, CDR2 FQGTGA. The CDR3: CASSLSGNGNTEAFF. The CDR3 DNA sequence: TGTGCCAGCAGCTTATCAGGGAACGGGAACACTGAAGCTTTCTTT.

The chain carries TRBV5-6 and TRBJ2-7; perhaps TRBD1 as D (6 bases). Trimming removed 2 bases from V and 6 bases from J, with 18 bases in between. Germline CDR1 is SGHDT and CDR2 is YYEEEE. The CDR3 runs to 15 residues. CDR3 coding DNA: TGTGCCAGCAGCTTACCCGGGACAACTAACCCCGAGCAGTACTTC. It is translated as CASSLPGTTNPEQYF.